This T cell receptor beta chain was recorded in a study of glioma-infiltrating T cells. Study outcomes and limitations: Gliomas, especially low-grade, showed above-expected tissue-blood divergence; non-neoplastic patients showed below. Tissue and blood shared very few CDR3 sequences.

Using RNA template, CDR3s of TCR alpha and beta were amplified with iRepertoire arm-PCR. For one-step reverse transcription and amplification, about 85-400 ng of tissue mRNA or PBMC total RNA was used. TCRdb reprocessed the multiplex PCR reads with MiXCR, giving one entry per CDR3 protein. This table has about 180,000 distinct CDR3 sequences, around 40% appearing once. To note about this clonotype: What it binds is unknown. Just one base apart from a much larger clone, this may be a read error.

Trimming took 3 bases from V and 6 from J, leaving 12 bases between them. The CDR3 length is 14 residues. CDR1 and CDR2 (germline): SGHVS, FNYEAQ. The receptor was derived from a human donor with low-grade glioma or glioblastoma, undergoing nonglioma brain surgery, or in good health (not recorded which). The chain recombines TRBV7-6 with TRBJ1-3; TRBD1 might be the D (5 bases). Sequenced sample: glioma tissue, nonneoplastic brain tissue, or PBMCs (not recorded which). In nucleotides, the CDR3 is TGTGCCAGCAGCTTCGGGACCGCAGTAAACACCATATATTTT. As protein: CASSFGTAVNTIYF.